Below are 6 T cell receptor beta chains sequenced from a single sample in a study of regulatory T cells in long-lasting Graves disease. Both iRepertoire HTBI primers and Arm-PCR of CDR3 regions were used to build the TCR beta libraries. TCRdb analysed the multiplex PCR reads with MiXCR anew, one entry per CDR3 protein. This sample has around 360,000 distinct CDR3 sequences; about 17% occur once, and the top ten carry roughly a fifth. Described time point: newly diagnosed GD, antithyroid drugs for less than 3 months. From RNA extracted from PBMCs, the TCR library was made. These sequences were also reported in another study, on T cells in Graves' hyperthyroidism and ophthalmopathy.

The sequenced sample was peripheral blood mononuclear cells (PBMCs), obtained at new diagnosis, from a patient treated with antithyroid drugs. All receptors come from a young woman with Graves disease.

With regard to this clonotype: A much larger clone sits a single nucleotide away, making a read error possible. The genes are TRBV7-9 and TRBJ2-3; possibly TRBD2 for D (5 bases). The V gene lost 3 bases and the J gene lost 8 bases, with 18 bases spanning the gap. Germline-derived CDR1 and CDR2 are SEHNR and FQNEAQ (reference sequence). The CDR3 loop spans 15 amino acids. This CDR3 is CASSFGEGILGTQYF. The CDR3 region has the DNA TGTGCCAGCAGCTTCGGAGAGGGAATCCTTGGTACGCAGTATTTT.

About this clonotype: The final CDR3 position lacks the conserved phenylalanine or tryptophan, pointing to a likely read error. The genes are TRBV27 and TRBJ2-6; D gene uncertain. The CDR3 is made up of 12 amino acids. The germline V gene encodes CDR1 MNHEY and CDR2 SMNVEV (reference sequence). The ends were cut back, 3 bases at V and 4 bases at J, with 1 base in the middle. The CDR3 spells CASSFGANVLTL. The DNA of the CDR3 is TGTGCCAGCAGTTTCGGGGCCAACGTCCTGACTCTC.

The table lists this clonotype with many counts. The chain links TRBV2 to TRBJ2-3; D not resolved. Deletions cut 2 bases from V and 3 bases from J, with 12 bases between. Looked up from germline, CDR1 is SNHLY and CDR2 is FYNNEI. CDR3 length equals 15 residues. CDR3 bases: TGTGCCAGCAGTGAATCCCTACTACGTACAGATACGCAGTATTTT. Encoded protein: CASSESLLRTDTQYF.

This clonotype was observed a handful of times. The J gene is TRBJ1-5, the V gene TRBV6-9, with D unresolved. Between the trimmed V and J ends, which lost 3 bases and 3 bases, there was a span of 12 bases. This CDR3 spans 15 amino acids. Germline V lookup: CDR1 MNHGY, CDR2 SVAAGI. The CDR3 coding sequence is TGTGCCAGCAGTTACTTAAGGGATTTCAATCAGCCCCAGCATTTT. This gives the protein CASSYLRDFNQPQHF.

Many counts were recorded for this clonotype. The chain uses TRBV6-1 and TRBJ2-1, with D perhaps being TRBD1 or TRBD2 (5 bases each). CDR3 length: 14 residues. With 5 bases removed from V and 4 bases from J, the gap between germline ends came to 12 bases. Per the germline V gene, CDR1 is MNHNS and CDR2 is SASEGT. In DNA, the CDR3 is TGTGCCAGCAGTCCCGGGACGTCATACAATGAGCAGTTCTTC. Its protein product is CASSPGTSYNEQFF.

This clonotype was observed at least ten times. DNA for the CDR3: TGTGCCAGCAGCCCCCCGCGCCGGACAGGGGCCTACGAGCAGTACTTC. This gives the protein CASSPPRRTGAYEQYF. This sequence joins TRBV7-9 and TRBJ2-7, with 9 positions matching TRBD1. The length of the CDR3 is 16 residues. J was trimmed by 2 bases and V by 5 bases; bases with no gene match: 10. Per the germline V gene, CDR1 is SEHNR and CDR2 is FQNEAQ (reference sequence).